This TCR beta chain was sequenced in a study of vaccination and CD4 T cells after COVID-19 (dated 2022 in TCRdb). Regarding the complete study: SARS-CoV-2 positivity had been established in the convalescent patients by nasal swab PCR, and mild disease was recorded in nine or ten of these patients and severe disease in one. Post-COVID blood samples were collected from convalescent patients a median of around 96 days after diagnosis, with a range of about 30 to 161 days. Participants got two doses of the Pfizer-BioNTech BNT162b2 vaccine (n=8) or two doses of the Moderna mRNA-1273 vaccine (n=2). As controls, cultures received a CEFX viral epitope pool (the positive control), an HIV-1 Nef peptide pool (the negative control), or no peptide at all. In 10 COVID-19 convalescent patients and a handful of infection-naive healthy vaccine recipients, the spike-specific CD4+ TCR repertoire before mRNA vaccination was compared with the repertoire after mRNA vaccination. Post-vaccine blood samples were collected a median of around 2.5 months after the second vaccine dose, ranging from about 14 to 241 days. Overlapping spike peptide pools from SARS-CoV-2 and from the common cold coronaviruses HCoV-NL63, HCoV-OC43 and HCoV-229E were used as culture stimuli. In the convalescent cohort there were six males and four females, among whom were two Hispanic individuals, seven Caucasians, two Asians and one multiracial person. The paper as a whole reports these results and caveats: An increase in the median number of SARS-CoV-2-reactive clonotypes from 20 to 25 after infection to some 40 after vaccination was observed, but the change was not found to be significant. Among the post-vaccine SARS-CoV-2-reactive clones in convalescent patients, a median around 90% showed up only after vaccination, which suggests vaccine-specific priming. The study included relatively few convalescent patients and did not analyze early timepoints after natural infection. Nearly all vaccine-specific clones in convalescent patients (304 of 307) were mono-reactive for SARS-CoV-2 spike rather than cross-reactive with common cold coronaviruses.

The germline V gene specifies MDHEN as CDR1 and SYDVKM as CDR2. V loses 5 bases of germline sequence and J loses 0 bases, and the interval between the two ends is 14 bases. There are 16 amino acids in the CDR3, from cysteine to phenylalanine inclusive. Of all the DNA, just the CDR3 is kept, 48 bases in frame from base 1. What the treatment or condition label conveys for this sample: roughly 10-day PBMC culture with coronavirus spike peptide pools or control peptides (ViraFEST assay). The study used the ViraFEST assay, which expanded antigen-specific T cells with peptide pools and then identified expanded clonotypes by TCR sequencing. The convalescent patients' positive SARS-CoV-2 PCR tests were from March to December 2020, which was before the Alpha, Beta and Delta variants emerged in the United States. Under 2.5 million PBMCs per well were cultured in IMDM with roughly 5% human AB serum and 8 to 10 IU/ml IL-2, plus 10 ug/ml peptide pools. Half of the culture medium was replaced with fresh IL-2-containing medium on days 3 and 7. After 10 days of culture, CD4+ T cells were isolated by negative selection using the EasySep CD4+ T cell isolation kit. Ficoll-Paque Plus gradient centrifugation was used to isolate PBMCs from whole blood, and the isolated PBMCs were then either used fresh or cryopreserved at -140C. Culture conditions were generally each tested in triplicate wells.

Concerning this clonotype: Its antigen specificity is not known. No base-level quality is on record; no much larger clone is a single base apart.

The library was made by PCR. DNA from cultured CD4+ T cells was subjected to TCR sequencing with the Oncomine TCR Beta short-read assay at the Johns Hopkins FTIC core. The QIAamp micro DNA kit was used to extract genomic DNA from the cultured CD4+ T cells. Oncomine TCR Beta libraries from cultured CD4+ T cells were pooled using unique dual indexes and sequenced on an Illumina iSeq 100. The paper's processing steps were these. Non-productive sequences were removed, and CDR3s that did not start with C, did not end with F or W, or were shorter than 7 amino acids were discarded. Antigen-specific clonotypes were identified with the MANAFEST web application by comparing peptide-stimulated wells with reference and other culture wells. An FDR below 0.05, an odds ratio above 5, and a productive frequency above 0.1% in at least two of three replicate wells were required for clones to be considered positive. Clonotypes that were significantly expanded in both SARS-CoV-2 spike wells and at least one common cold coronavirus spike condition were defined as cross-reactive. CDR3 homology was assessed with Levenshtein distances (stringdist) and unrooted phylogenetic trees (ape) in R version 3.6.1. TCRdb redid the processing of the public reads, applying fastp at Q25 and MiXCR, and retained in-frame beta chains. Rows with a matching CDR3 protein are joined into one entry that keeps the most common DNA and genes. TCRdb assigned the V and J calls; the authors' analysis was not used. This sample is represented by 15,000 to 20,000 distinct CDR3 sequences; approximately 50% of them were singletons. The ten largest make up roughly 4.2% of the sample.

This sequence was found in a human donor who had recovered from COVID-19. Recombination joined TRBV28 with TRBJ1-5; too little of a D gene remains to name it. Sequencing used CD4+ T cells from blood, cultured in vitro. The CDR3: CASSIPLGVSNQPQHF. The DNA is TGTGCCAGCAGTATACCTTTAGGAGTTAGCAATCAGCCCCAGCATTTT.